This TCR beta chain is from a study of T cell changes during pregnancy in multiple sclerosis. The CDR3 is 14 residues long. Per the germline V gene, CDR1 is MGHRA and CDR2 is YSYEKL. The V and J ends lost 0 bases and 3 bases respectively, with 9 bases between them. The assay was immunoSEQ multiplex PCR, and TCRdb's table has in-frame clones only and misses some. Of 17,000 or so clones in the sample, nearly 90% are singletons; the top ten hold over 10%. The source material was CD8+ T cells from peripheral blood mononuclear cells, sampled after pregnancy. The chain carries TRBV4-1 and TRBJ2-7, with D possibly matching TRBD2 (6 bases). This sequence was found in a female donor in good health, enrolled as a control in a pregnancy study. The CDR3 sequence is CASSQEPRGYEQYF. The CDR3 region has the DNA TGCGCCAGCAGCCAAGAGCCGCGGGGCTACGAGCAGTACTTC.